The T cell receptor (beta chain) under discussion was sequenced for a study of shared clonotypes between healthy human individuals. The assay was immunoSEQ multiplex PCR, and TCRdb's table has in-frame clones only and misses some. Of millions of clones listed, 85% to 95% were seen once; the top ten hold under 0.15%. Worth noting for this clone: What it binds is not known.

Points from the study as a whole: Naive subsets tended to show greater estimated richness than memory subsets.

This CDR3 region has 15 residues. The V gene's germline CDR1 is MNHEY and CDR2 SVGAGI. V dropped 6 bases and J dropped 0 bases, with 12 bases sitting between them. Specimen: naive CD4+ T cells sorted from blood. Subset meaning: CD45RA+ positively selected. The rearrangement uses TRBV6-5 and TRBJ1-3; D is unresolved. The sequence was obtained from a man younger than 30 in good health. CDR3 in amino acids: CASSRRGFSGNTIYF. For the CDR3, the DNA is TGTGCCAGCAGCCGCCGCGGCTTCTCTGGAAACACCATATATTTT.